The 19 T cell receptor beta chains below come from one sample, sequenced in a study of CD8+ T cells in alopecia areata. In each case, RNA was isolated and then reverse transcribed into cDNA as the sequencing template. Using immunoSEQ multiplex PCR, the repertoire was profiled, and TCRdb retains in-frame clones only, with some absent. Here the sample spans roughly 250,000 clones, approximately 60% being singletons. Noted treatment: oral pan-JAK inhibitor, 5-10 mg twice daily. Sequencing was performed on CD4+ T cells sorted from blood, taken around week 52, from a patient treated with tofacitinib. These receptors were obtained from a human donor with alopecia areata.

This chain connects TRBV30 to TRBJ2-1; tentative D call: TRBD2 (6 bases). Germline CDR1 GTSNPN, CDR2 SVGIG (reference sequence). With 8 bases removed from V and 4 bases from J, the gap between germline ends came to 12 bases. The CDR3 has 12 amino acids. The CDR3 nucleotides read TGTGCCGGAATGGGAGGATACAATGAGCAGTTCTTC. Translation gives CAGMGGYNEQFF.

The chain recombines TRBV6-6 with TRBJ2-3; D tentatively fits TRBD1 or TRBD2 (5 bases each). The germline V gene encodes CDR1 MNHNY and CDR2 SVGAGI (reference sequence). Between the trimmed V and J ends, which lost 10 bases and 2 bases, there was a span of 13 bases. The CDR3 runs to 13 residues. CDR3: CATGAVFTDTQYF. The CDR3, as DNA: TGTGCCACCGGGGCCGTATTCACAGATACGCAGTATTTT.

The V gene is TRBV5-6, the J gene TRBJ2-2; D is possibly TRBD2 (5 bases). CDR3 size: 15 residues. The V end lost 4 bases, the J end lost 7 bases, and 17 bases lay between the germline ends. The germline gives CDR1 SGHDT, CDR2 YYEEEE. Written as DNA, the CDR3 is TGTGCCAGCAGCCGACCACGCGGGTCGGGCGGGGAGCTGTTTTTT. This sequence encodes CASSRPRGSGGELFF.

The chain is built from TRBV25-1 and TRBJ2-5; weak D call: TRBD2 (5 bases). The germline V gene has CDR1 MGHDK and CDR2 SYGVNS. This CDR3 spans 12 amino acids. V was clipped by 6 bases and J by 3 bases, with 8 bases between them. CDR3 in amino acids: CASRLDEETQYF. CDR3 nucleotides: TGTGCCAGCAGACTAGACGAAGAGACCCAGTACTTC.

CDR3 in DNA: TGTGCCAGCAGATCAGCGGGGGGTCCAGAGACCCAGTACTTC. Protein product: CASRSAGGPETQYF. The rearrangement links TRBV5-4 to TRBJ2-5; 9 nucleotides agree with TRBD2. The CDR3 consists of 14 residues. CDR1 and CDR2 (germline): SGHNT, YYREEE (reference sequence). Germline trimming cut 5 bases from V and 4 bases from J; bases unmatched to any gene: 6.

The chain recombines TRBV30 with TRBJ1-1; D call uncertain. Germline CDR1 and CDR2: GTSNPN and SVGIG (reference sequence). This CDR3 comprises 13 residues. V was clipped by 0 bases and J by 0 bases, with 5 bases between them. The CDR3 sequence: CAWSVVMNTEAFF. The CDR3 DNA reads TGTGCCTGGAGTGTAGTCATGAACACTGAAGCTTTCTTT.

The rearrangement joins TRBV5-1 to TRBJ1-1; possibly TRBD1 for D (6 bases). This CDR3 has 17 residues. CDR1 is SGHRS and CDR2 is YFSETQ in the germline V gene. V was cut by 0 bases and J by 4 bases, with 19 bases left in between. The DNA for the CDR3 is TGCGCCAGCAGCTTGGTTACAGGGACGGTGTCGGGCACTGAAGCTTTCTTT. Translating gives CASSLVTGTVSGTEAFF.

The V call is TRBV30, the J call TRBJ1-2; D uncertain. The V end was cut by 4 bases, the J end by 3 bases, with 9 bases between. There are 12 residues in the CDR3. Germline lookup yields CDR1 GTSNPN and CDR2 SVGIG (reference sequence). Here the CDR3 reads CAWTHRDYGYTF. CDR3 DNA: TGTGCCTGGACTCACAGAGACTATGGCTACACCTTC.

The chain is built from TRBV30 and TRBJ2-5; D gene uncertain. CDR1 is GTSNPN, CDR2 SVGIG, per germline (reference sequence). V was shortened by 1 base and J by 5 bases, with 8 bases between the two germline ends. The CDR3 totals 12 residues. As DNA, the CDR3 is TGTGCCTGGAGTGCTCGATCCGAGACCCAGTACTTC. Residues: CAWSARSETQYF.

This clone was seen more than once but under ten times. The CDR3 loop is CASSQTGEMNTEAFF. The CDR3 bases are TGCGCCAGCAGCCAAACGGGGGAAATGAACACTGAAGCTTTCTTT. The chain joins TRBV4-3 to TRBJ1-1, with D possibly TRBD1 on 5 matching bases. With 2 bases removed from V and 0 bases from J, the gap between germline ends came to 10 bases. Germline assignment: CDR1 LGHNA and CDR2 YSLEER. The CDR3 has 15 amino acids.

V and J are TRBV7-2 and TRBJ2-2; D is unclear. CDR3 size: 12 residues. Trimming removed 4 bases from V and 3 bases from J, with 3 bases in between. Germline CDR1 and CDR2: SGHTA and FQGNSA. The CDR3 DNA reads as TGTGCCAGCAGCTCCTACACCGGGGAGCTGTTTTTT. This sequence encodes CASSSYTGELFF. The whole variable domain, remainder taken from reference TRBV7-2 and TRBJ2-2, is GAGVSQSPSNKVTEKGKDVELRCDPISGHTALYWYRQSLGQGLEFLIYFQGNSAPDKSGLPSDRFSAERTGGSVSTLTIQRTQQEDSAVYLCASSSYTGELFFGEGSRLTVL.

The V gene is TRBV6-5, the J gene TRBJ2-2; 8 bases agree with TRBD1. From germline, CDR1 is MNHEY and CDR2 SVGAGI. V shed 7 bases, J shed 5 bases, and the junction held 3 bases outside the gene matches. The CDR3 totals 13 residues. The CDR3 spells CASTRGHTGELFF. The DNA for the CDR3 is TGTGCCAGCACCAGGGGGCATACCGGGGAGCTGTTTTTT.

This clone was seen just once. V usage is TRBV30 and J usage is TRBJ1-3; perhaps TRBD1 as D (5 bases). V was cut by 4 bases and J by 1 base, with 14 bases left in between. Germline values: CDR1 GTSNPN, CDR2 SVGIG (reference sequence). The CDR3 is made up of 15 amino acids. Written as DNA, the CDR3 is TGTGCCTGGACAAAGGGGAGGGAATCTGGAAACACCATATATTTT. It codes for CAWTKGRESGNTIYF.

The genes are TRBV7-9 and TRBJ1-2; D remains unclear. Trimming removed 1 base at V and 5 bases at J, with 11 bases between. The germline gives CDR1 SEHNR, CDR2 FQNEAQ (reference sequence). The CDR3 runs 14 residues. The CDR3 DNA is TGTGCCAGCAGCTTAGAGGCAGGATCATATGGCTACACCTTC. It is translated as CASSLEAGSYGYTF.

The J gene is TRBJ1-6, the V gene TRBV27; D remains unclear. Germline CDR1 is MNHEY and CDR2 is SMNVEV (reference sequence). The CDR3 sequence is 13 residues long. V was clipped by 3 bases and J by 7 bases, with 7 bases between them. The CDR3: CASSFGLNSPLHF. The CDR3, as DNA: TGTGCCAGCAGTTTTGGTCTAAATTCACCCCTCCACTTT.

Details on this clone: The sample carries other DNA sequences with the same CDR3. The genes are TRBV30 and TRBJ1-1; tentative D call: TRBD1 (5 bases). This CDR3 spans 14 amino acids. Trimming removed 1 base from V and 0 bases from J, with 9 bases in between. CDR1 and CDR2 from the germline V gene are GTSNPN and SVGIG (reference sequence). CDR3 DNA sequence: TGTGCCTGGAGTGCGGGACTACTGAACACTGAAGCTTTCTTT. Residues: CAWSAGLLNTEAFF.

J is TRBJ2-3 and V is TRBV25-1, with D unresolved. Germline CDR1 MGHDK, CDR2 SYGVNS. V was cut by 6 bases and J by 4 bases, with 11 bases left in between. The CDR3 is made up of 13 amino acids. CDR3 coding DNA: TGTGCCAGCAGCCGAACAAGACCAGATACGCAGTATTTT. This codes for CASSRTRPDTQYF.

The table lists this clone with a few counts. The CDR3 bases are TGTGCCAGCAGCTTGGATGGGGAGGACGAGCAGTACTTC. Translation: CASSLDGEDEQYF. The chain is built from TRBV5-8 and TRBJ2-7; maybe TRBD2 (6 bases). The CDR3 is 13 amino acids. Germline-derived CDR1 and CDR2 are SGHTS and YDEGEE. V shed 0 bases and J shed 5 bases, with 9 bases lying between them.

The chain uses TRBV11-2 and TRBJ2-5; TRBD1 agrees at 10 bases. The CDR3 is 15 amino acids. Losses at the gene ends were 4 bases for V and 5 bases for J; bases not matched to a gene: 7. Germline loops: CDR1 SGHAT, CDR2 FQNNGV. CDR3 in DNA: TGTGCCAGCAGCTCCTCCCCGGGACAGGGGGAGACCCAGTACTTC. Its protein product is CASSSSPGQGETQYF.